A selection of T cell receptor beta chains follows, all from one sample in a study of CD4 T cells in relation to SARS-CoV-2 and coronaviruses. Their antigens are not known. Using immunoSEQ multiplex PCR, the repertoire was profiled, and TCRdb retains in-frame clones only, with some absent. The sample includes 37,000 or so clones, approximately 81% seen only once; the top ten take over 4%. Sequenced sample: naive CD4+ T cells from PBMCs, cultured in vitro. The receptors originated from an adult with COVID-19. CDR3s leave out the opening cysteine and the closing phenylalanine or tryptophan. D genes are given only for firm matches.

j_gene	v_gene	d_gene	CDR3aa
TRBJ1-5	TRBV5-8	NA	ASRPGGRNQPQH
TRBJ1-1	TRBV7-7	TRBD1	ASSKKRDSEAF
TRBJ1-3	TRBV6-5	TRBD1	ASSYSGQVGNTIY
TRBJ2-7	TRBV15	TRBD2	ATSRDHSGSRVYEQY
TRBJ2-1	TRBV15	NA	ATSSPRLGGEQF
TRBJ2-7	TRBV7-2	NA	ASSLSYEQY
TRBJ1-1	TRBV10-3	NA	AISEPGNTEAF
TRBJ2-1	TRBV27	NA	ASILDGEQF
TRBJ2-1	TRBV15	TRBD2	ATSRGPGLAGTNEQF
TRBJ1-4	TRBV18	TRBD1	ASSLDRANEKLF
TRBJ2-1	TRBV5-1	TRBD2	ASSLTAGGSYNEQF
TRBJ2-3	TRBV27	NA	ASSRSLGTDTQY
TRBJ2-3	TRBV5-4	NA	ASSPATSTDTQY
TRBJ2-2	TRBV19	NA	ASTRDWNTGELF
TRBJ2-7	TRBV27	TRBD1	ASRRTGGGYEQY
TRBJ2-7	TRBV6-6	NA	ASSYAGTATYEQY
TRBJ2-7	TRBV19	NA	ASSILLGPYEQY
TRBJ2-3	TRBV4-1	TRBD2	ASSHSGLAGVADTQY
TRBJ2-5	TRBV19	NA	ASTSGFGGQETQY
TRBJ1-6	TRBV18	NA	ASSPGRMYNNSPLH
TRBJ2-3	TRBV7-9	NA	ASSPHSTGRTDTQY
TRBJ1-1	TRBV3-1/TRBV3-2	TRBD1	ASSQISAGGYTEAF
TRBJ1-2	TRBV19	NA	ASSRDLRWDYGYT